This T cell receptor beta chain was captured in a study of CD8 T cells in ankylosing spondylitis. Overall study findings and caveats: Typical of ankylosing spondylitis blood, it appeared, was a TCR beta motif of eight highly homologous variants.

V was pared by 0 bases and J by 0 bases, with 9 bases between. The CDR3 loop spans 16 amino acids. Germline V gene lookup returns CDR1 MGHRA and CDR2 YSYEKL. In TCRdb, the 5' RACE reads were re-called with MiXCR into one record per CDR3 protein. Of some 220,000 distinct CDR3 sequences in the sample, around 6.6% were seen once. This clonotype was observed at least ten times. Its cognate antigen is unknown. Sequencing input: blood, either unsorted or a sorted T cell fraction (not recorded which). This chain joins TRBV4-1 and TRBJ2-1; TRBD2 is a possible D gene (5 bases). The TCR was taken from a male donor with ankylosing spondylitis. The CDR3 DNA reads as TGCGCCAGCAGCCAAGAGGAGCGGAGCTCCTACAATGAGCAGTTCTTC. It encodes CASSQEERSSYNEQFF.